The 23 T cell receptor beta chains given below trace back to one sample, sequenced in a study of CD8+ T cells in alopecia areata. Reverse transcribed after extraction, RNA yielded cDNA as the sequencing template. Method: immunoSEQ multiplex PCR; TCRdb's copy keeps in-frame clones and lacks some. The data show about 98,000 clones, with nearly 45% seen just once and roughly 0.83% held by the top ten. Sequenced sample: CD4+ T cells sorted from blood. The receptor set was obtained from a human donor with alopecia areata.

This rearrangement joins TRBV30 to TRBJ1-5; D uncertain. The V gene lost 1 base and the J gene lost 4 bases, with 11 bases spanning the gap. There are 14 residues in the CDR3. Per germline, CDR1 GTSNPN and CDR2 SVGIG (reference sequence). CDR3 bases: TGTGCCTGGAGTGCACAGCCACAAAATCAGCCCCAGCATTTT. It yields the protein CAWSAQPQNQPQHF.

V usage is TRBV27 and J usage is TRBJ1-1; 7 positions match TRBD1. Germline V gene sequence: CDR1 MNHEY, CDR2 SMNVEV (reference sequence). The trim removed 4 bases at V and 8 bases at J, leaving 4 bases unmatched. CDR3 length: 12 amino acids. Written as DNA, the CDR3 is TGTGCCAGCAGTTCAAGGACAGGAGAAGCTTTCTTT. Residues: CASSSRTGEAFF.

This clone was detected a few times. The chain combines TRBV6-5 with TRBJ2-5; 8 nucleotides match TRBD1. The trim removed 9 bases at V and 6 bases at J, leaving 9 bases unmatched. The CDR3 has 13 amino acids. The germline V gene encodes CDR1 MNHEY and CDR2 SVGAGI. The CDR3 DNA sequence: TGTGCCAGTCTGGGACAGGCGGGAAAGACCCAGTACTTC. Amino acids: CASLGQAGKTQYF.

This chain links TRBV6-6 with TRBJ2-7; TRBD1 aligns across 9 bases. CDR3 length: 15 residues. J lost 2 bases, V lost 6 bases, and 8 bases had no gene match. Germline CDR1 and CDR2: MNHNY and SVGAGI (reference sequence). CDR3 protein: CASSPSGTGPYEQYF. The CDR3 coding sequence is TGTGCCAGCAGCCCATCCGGGACAGGGCCCTACGAGCAGTACTTC.

This clone was observed a few times. The V gene is TRBV29-1, the J gene TRBJ2-3; 11 nucleotides agree with TRBD2. V lost 0 bases to trimming and J lost 10 bases; unmatched junction nucleotides: 9. Germline V gene data show CDR1 as SQVTM and CDR2 as ANQGSEA. The CDR3 extends over 15 amino acids. DNA for the CDR3: TGCAGCGTTGAAGACCCTAGCGGGAGGATATTAGCGCAGTATTTT. Encoded protein: CSVEDPSGRILAQYF.

This clone was detected only a few times. V and J are TRBV29-1 and TRBJ2-2; D possibly uses TRBD1 or TRBD2 (6 bases each). The CDR3 is made up of 14 amino acids. CDR1 is SQVTM and CDR2 is ANQGSEA in the germline V gene. V lost 3 bases to trimming and J lost 3 bases, with 11 bases between them. The CDR3: CSVDRGLDTGELFF. DNA for the CDR3: TGCAGCGTTGATCGGGGGCTGGACACCGGGGAGCTGTTTTTT.

This clone showed up just a few times. The gene calls are TRBV29-1 and TRBJ1-1; D might be TRBD1 (5 bases). The CDR3 consists of 13 residues. The germline V gene encodes CDR1 SQVTM and CDR2 ANQGSEA. The V gene lost 7 bases and the J gene lost 7 bases, with 19 bases spanning the gap. CDR3 DNA: TGCAGCGCAGACCGGGACTTTGGGGTTGAAGCTTTCTTT. This gives the protein CSADRDFGVEAFF.

This rearrangement joins TRBV29-1 to TRBJ2-2; 10 bases align to TRBD2. The CDR3 spans 14 residues. In germline, CDR1 is SQVTM, CDR2 ANQGSEA. The V segment lost 6 bases and the J segment 8 bases; nucleotides outside the gene matches: 9. CDR3 in DNA: TGCAGCGTGGGGCCGGGACTAGCGACAGGGGAGCTGTTTTTT. This translates into CSVGPGLATGELFF.

The chain links TRBV25-1 to TRBJ2-7; 8 bases line up with TRBD1. CDR1 is MGHDK, CDR2 SYGVNS, per germline. J was trimmed by 3 bases and V by 6 bases; bases with no gene match: 7. This CDR3 spans 14 amino acids. CDR3 bases: TGTGCCAGCAGCGTTACCGGGACAGGCTACGAGCAGTACTTC. It encodes CASSVTGTGYEQYF.

The CDR3 bases are TGTGCCTGGATTGGCGGGCCGAACACCGGGGAGCTGTTTTTT. Encoded protein: CAWIGGPNTGELFF. The chain has TRBV30 and TRBJ2-2, with D possibly matching TRBD2 (5 bases). The CDR3 contains 14 residues. Germline CDR1 and CDR2: GTSNPN and SVGIG (reference sequence). Trimming cost V 4 bases and J 0 bases, with 9 bases left between them. The full variable domain, completed using reference TRBV30 and TRBJ2-2, is SQTIHQWPATLVQPVGSPLSLECTVEGTSNPNLYWYRQAAGRGLQLLFYSVGIGQISSEVPQNLSASRPQDRQFILSSKKLLLSDSGFYLCAWIGGPNTGELFFGEGSRLTVL.

This chain's CDR3 is CAWSLGRDLSEQYF. As DNA, the CDR3 is TGTGCCTGGAGCCTGGGCCGGGATTTGAGCGAGCAGTACTTC. The chain combines TRBV30 with TRBJ2-7; perhaps TRBD2 as D (5 bases). This CDR3 spans 14 amino acids. Between the trimmed V and J ends, which lost 3 bases and 6 bases, there was a span of 18 bases. CDR1 is GTSNPN, CDR2 SVGIG, per germline (reference sequence).

The chain has TRBV6-1 and TRBJ1-2, with unresolved D. The V end was cut by 1 base, the J end by 0 bases, with 6 bases between. The germline gives CDR1 MNHNS, CDR2 SASEGT. The CDR3 is 14 residues long. CDR3 DNA: TGTGCCAGCAGTGAAGGGTGGACTAACTATGGCTACACCTTC. Its translation is CASSEGWTNYGYTF.

CDR3 in DNA: TGTGCCTGGAAAACGGGGACCATTAATGAAAAACTGTTTTTT. It codes for CAWKTGTINEKLFF. V and J are TRBV30 and TRBJ1-4; tentatively, D is TRBD1 (5 bases). Germline CDR1 GTSNPN, CDR2 SVGIG (reference sequence). This CDR3 comprises 14 residues. The V end lost 4 bases, the J end lost 4 bases, and 13 bases lay between the germline ends.

This clone has only one observation. The chain links TRBV29-1 to TRBJ2-5; D not certain. The V end lost 1 base, the J end lost 0 bases, and 9 bases lay between the germline ends. CDR1 is SQVTM and CDR2 is ANQGSEA in the germline V gene. The CDR3 spans 14 residues. The CDR3 region is CSVEVPPYQETQYF. CDR3 bases: TGCAGCGTTGAAGTCCCGCCGTACCAAGAGACCCAGTACTTC.

This clone was seen a handful of times. This chain links TRBV29-1 with TRBJ2-7; the D gene is possibly TRBD1 (6 bases). Germline CDR1 and CDR2: SQVTM and ANQGSEA. V was trimmed by 3 bases and J by 7 bases, leaving 16 bases between them. This CDR3 has 13 amino acids. Here the CDR3 reads CSVETQGDGEQYF. In DNA, the CDR3 is TGCAGCGTTGAGACACAGGGCGATGGGGAGCAGTACTTC.

This clone turned up a few times. The chain uses TRBV29-1 and TRBJ2-5, with D tentatively TRBD1 (5 bases). Germline CDR1 reads SQVTM; CDR2 reads ANQGSEA. The CDR3 runs to 12 residues. Trimming stripped 8 bases from V and 0 bases from J, with 10 bases between. CDR3 protein: CSYRTDQETQYF. As DNA, the CDR3 is TGCAGCTACAGGACGGACCAAGAGACCCAGTACTTC.

This clone was seen only a few times. This chain joins TRBV28 and TRBJ1-5, with TRBD1 identical over 7 bases. Germline trimming cut 10 bases from V and 6 bases from J; bases unmatched to any gene: 12. CDR1 and CDR2 (germline): MDHEN, SYDVKM. This CDR3 region has 14 residues. Here the CDR3 reads CATRGDRVGQPQHF. CDR3 DNA sequence: TGTGCCACCCGGGGTGACAGGGTTGGTCAGCCCCAGCATTTT.

This clone was observed a handful of times. V gene TRBV29-1 combines with J gene TRBJ2-5, with 7 bases fitting TRBD2. Germline trimming cut 6 bases from V and 2 bases from J; bases unmatched to any gene: 6. Germline CDR1 and CDR2: SQVTM and ANQGSEA. The CDR3 loop spans 13 amino acids. The CDR3, as DNA: TGCAGCGTGAAGCGGGGACCACAAGAGACCCAGTACTTC. Its protein product is CSVKRGPQETQYF.

The rearrangement links TRBV29-1 to TRBJ2-5; TRBD1 matches at 8 bases. Trimming at V came to 6 bases and at J to 1 base, leaving 4 bases not matched to a gene. This CDR3 region has 13 residues. Germline-derived CDR1 and CDR2 are SQVTM and ANQGSEA. The CDR3, as DNA: TGCAGCGTCAACAGGGGGGTCCAAGAGACCCAGTACTTC. Its protein product is CSVNRGVQETQYF.

This clone was counted a few times. The CDR3 DNA sequence: TGCAGCGTTGATGGACAGAGAGAGACCCAGTACTTC. Translating gives CSVDGQRETQYF. The chain carries TRBV29-1 and TRBJ2-5; possibly TRBD1 for D (6 bases). Trimming removed 3 bases from V and 4 bases from J, with 9 bases in between. CDR1 SQVTM and CDR2 ANQGSEA come from the germline V gene. This CDR3 spans 12 amino acids.

The genes are TRBV29-1 and TRBJ2-5; D not certain. The germline V and J ends were trimmed by 6 bases and 1 base, with 9 bases remaining between them. This CDR3 has 12 residues. Germline CDR1 is SQVTM and CDR2 is ANQGSEA. This CDR3 reads CSVLKAQETQYF. The CDR3 bases are TGCAGCGTCCTCAAGGCCCAAGAGACCCAGTACTTC. The entire variable domain, with the rest obtained from reference TRBV29-1 and TRBJ2-5, is as follows: SAVISQKPSRDICQRGTSLTIQCQVDSQVTMMFWYRQQPGQSLTLIATANQGSEATYESGFVIDKFPISRPNLTFSTLTVSNMSPEDSSIYLCSVLKAQETQYFGPGTRLLVL.

V and J are TRBV29-1 and TRBJ2-1, with a possible D match to TRBD1 (6 bases). The CDR3 loop spans 13 amino acids. Deletions cut 4 bases from V and 7 bases from J, with 14 bases between. Looked up from germline, CDR1 is SQVTM and CDR2 is ANQGSEA. CDR3 coding DNA: TGCAGCGTTGCGCAGGGACATAGGAATGAGCAGTTCTTC. Amino acids: CSVAQGHRNEQFF.

There are a few counts of this clone. The rearrangement joins TRBV29-1 to TRBJ2-3, with 9 bases aligning to TRBD1. In germline, CDR1 is SQVTM, CDR2 ANQGSEA. Trimming removed 8 bases from V and 2 bases from J; junction bases left unmatched: 5. This CDR3 has 13 residues. Here the CDR3 DNA reads TGCAGCCCCGACAGGGGGGCCACAGATACGCAGTATTTT. It is translated as CSPDRGATDTQYF.